The clone carrying this TCR beta chain rates as medium-sized. Antigen unknown. Germline V lookup: CDR1 MNHEY, CDR2 SVGAGI. This CDR3 spans 13 amino acids. Trimming took 2 bases from V and 7 from J, leaving 9 bases between them. This sample was included in a study of T cell repertoires in aging, cancer and after chemotherapy. Study at large: Six age groups, ranging from 30 or younger to 70 or older, included the donors. Points from the study as a whole: Across the chemotherapy interval, each cancer cohort showed higher median generation probability, suggesting thymic rebound.

Amplification of TCR beta used genomic DNA extracted from peripheral blood. Rearranged V-D-J TRB sequences were amplified with a mixed TRB-A/B primer pool. In TCRdb, the multiplex PCR reads were re-called with MiXCR into one record per CDR3 protein. The sample includes 6,300 or so distinct CDR3 sequences, around 35% seen only once; the top ten take 40% to 50%. The sequence came from a human donor in good health. Input material: blood. The V and J genes are TRBV6-5 and TRBJ2-1; tentatively, D is TRBD2 (5 bases). CDR3 sequence: CASSYGEGNEQFF. In DNA form, the CDR3 reads TGTGCCAGCAGTTACGGAGAGGGAAATGAGCAGTTCTTC.